Presented here are 10 T cell receptor beta chains from one specimen sequenced in a study of blood T cell repertoires in COVID-19. This table comes from immunoSEQ multiplex PCR, and its TCRdb copy is limited to in-frame clones, with some not included. Of about 250,000 clones listed, about 86% were seen once; the top ten hold approximately 1.4%. Specimen: peripheral blood. All receptors come from an elderly man with acute or convalescent COVID-19.

Details on this clone: A junction boundary mismatches the germline segment, possibly from a read error. J is TRBJ2-3 and V is TRBV7-2; a possible D gene is TRBD2 (5 bases). The CDR3 contains 13 residues. The germline CDR1 and CDR2 sequences are SGHTA and FQGNSA. In nucleotides, the CDR3 is TGTGCCAGCAGCTTAGATATCAGCGGCTTTAGGGTTTTT. Its protein is CASSLDISGFRVF.

This clone has more than one count but fewer than ten. This chain joins TRBV5-1 and TRBJ2-5; 12 bases agree with TRBD2. The CDR3 is 16 residues long. Germline trimming cut 3 bases from V and 0 bases from J; bases unmatched to any gene: 3. Germline V CDR1 and CDR2: SGHRS, YFSETQ. The CDR3 DNA is TGCGCCAGCAGCTGGGGGACTAGCGGGCACCAAGAGACCCAGTACTTC. Its translation: CASSWGTSGHQETQYF.

This clone appeared a few times. V usage is TRBV11-2 and J usage is TRBJ1-2; possibly TRBD1 for D (6 bases). In germline, CDR1 is SGHAT, CDR2 FQNNGV. This CDR3 is built from 13 residues. Trimming removed 1 base from V and 4 bases from J, with 7 bases in between. CDR3 sequence: CASSLGGGYGYTF. DNA of the CDR3: TGTGCCAGCAGCTTAGGAGGGGGCTATGGCTACACCTTC.

The V and J genes are TRBV11-3 and TRBJ2-1; tentative D call: TRBD2 (7 bases). This CDR3 spans 15 amino acids. Germline V CDR1 and CDR2: SGHNT, YENEEA. Between the trimmed V and J ends, which lost 5 bases and 4 bases, there was a span of 15 bases. This CDR3 is CASSGGAGGYNEQFF. For the CDR3, the DNA is TGTGCCAGCAGCGGGGGGGCCGGGGGATACAATGAGCAGTTCTTC.

This clone showed up just a few times. Written as DNA, the CDR3 is TGCGCCAGCAGTTTCGGACTAGCGGGAGATGGGTACAATGAGCAGTTCTTC. It specifies CASSFGLAGDGYNEQFF. The chain carries TRBV5-1 and TRBJ2-1; 13 bases fit TRBD2. Germline loops: CDR1 SGHRS, CDR2 YFSETQ. The CDR3 runs 17 residues. V lost 5 bases to trimming and J lost 4 bases; unmatched junction nucleotides: 9.

A few counts support this clone. J is TRBJ1-4 and V is TRBV7-9; the match to TRBD1 covers 9 bases. Germline V gene sequence: CDR1 SEHNR, CDR2 FQNEAQ (reference sequence). With 2 bases clipped from V and 7 bases from J, the junction kept 2 bases outside the gene matches. This CDR3 comprises 14 residues. The CDR3 here is CASSLLQGAEKLFF. For the CDR3, the DNA is TGTGCCAGCAGCTTACTACAGGGGGCTGAAAAACTGTTTTTT.

This chain uses TRBV14 with TRBJ1-5; D uncertain. CDR3 length equals 13 residues. Per germline, CDR1 SGHDN and CDR2 FVKESK. The V and J ends lost 0 bases and 4 bases respectively, with 4 bases between them. Written as DNA, the CDR3 is TGTGCCAGCAGCCAAGACCCGAATCAGCCCCAGCATTTT. It specifies CASSQDPNQPQHF.

The V call is TRBV18, the J call TRBJ2-3; possibly TRBD1 for D (5 bases). The CDR3 covers 15 residues. The ends were cut back, 5 bases at V and 0 bases at J, with 12 bases in the middle. Germline CDR1 reads KGHSH; CDR2 reads LQKENI. The CDR3 coding sequence is TGTGCCAGCTCATGGGGCGGCGGTAGCACAGATACGCAGTATTTT. This encodes CASSWGGGSTDTQYF.

This chain joins TRBV9 and TRBJ2-2, with TRBD2 matching over 11 bases. V gave up 3 bases and J gave up 4 bases; unmatched junction bases: 2. Germline-derived CDR1 and CDR2 are SGDLS and YYNGEE. The CDR3 totals 15 residues. The CDR3 protein is CASSGGTSGTGELFF. Written as DNA, the CDR3 is TGTGCCAGCAGCGGAGGGACTAGCGGCACCGGGGAGCTGTTTTTT. Full variable domain (outside the CDR3, taken from reference TRBV9 and TRBJ2-2): DSGVTQTPKHLITATGQRVTLRCSPRSGDLSVYWYQQSLDQGLQFLIQYYNGEERAKGNILERFSAQQFPDLHSELNLSSLELGDSALYFCASSGGTSGTGELFFGEGSRLTVL.

The chain couples TRBV5-4 to TRBJ2-2, with TRBD2 identical over 8 bases. V shed 4 bases and J 6 bases; nucleotides not matched to a gene: 5. The germline CDR1 and CDR2 sequences are SGHNT and YYREEE (reference sequence). CDR3 size: 14 residues. Written as DNA, the CDR3 is TGTGCCAGCAGCCCGGGGGGGGCGGCCGGGGAGCTGTTTTTT. It specifies CASSPGGAAGELFF.